Included here is one T cell receptor beta chain sequence, with context. Per the germline V gene, CDR1 is MNHNY and CDR2 is SVGAGI (reference sequence). The CDR3 spans 16 residues. Trimming at V came to 6 bases and at J to 5 bases, leaving 14 bases not matched to a gene. This specimen belongs to a study of blood T cell repertoires in COVID-19. The overall study: Samples representing acute and convalescent COVID-19 were sourced from the United States, Italy and Spain. Sources were T cells, B-cell-depleted T cells, or PBMCs; the material itself was cDNA or gDNA.

TCRdb's table, derived via immunoSEQ multiplex PCR, lists solely in-frame clones and lacks some. Among roughly 90,000 clones listed, 80% were seen once. V gene TRBV6-6 combines with J gene TRBJ2-3, with 7 bases lining up with TRBD2. The sequence derives from a woman aged 70 to 79 with acute or convalescent COVID-19. The source material was peripheral blood. The CDR3 DNA sequence: TGTGCCAGCAGCGACCAGTTGTCGTGGGGGGGAGATACGCAGTATTTT. Its protein product is CASSDQLSWGGDTQYF.